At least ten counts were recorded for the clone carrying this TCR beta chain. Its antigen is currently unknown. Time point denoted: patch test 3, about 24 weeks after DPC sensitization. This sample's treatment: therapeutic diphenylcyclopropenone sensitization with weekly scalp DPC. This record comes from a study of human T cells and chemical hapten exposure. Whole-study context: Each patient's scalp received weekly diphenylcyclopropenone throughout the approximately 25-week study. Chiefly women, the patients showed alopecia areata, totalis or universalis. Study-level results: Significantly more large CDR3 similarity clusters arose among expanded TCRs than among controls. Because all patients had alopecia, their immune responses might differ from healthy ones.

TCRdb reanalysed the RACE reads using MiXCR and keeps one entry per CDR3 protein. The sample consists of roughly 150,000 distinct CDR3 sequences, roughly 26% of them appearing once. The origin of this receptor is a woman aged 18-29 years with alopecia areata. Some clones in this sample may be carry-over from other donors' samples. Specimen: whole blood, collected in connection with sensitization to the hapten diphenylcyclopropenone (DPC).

The CDR3 here is CSAPTGGRETQYF. The CDR3 DNA follows: TGCAGCGCACCGACAGGGGGCAGAGAGACCCAGTACTTC. The V call is TRBV29-1, the J call TRBJ2-5, with 10 bases that match TRBD1. CDR1 and CDR2 (germline): SQVTM, ANQGSEA. V gave up 7 bases and J gave up 4 bases; unmatched junction bases: 6. The CDR3 is 13 residues long.